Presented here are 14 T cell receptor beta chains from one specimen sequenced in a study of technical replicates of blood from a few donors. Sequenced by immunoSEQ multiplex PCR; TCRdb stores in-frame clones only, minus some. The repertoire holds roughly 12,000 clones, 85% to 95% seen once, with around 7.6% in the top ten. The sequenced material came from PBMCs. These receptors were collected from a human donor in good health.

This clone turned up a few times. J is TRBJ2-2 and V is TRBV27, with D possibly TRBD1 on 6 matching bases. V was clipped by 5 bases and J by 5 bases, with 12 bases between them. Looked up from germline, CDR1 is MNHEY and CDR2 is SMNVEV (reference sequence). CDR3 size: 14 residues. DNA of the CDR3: TGTGCCAGCAGTACTCACACAGGGACCGGGGAGCTGTTTTTT. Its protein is CASSTHTGTGELFF.

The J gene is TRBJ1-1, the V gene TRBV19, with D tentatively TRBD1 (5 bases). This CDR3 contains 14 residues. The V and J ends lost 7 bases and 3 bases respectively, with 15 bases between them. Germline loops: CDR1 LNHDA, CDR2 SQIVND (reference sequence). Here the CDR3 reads CASTAGTLYTEAFF. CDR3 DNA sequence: TGTGCCAGTACCGCCGGGACTCTGTACACTGAAGCTTTCTTT.

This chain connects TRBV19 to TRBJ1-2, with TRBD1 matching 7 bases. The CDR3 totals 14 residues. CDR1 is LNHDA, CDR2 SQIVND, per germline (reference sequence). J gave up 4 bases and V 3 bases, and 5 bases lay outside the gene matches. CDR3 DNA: TGTGCCAGTAGTATTGCGGCAGGGGGCTATGGCTACACCTTC. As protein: CASSIAAGGYGYTF. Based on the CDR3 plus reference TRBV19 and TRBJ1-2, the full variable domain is DGGITQSPKYLFRKEGQNVTLSCEQNLNHDAMYWYRQDPGQGLRLIYYSQIVNDFQKGDIAEGYSVSREKKESFPLTVTSAQKNPTAFYLCASSIAAGGYGYTFGSGTRLTVV.

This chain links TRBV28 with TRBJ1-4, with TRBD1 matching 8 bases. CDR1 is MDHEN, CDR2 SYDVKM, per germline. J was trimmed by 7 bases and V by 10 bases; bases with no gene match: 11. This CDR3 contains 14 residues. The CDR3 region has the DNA TGTGCCATCGCCCAGGGGGCTCGGGGTGAAAAACTGTTTTTT. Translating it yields CAIAQGARGEKLFF. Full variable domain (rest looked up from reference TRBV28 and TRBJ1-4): DVKVTQSSRYLVKRTGEKVFLECVQDMDHENMFWYRQDPGLGLRLIYFSYDVKMKEKGDIPEGYSVSREKKERFSLILESASTNQTSMYLCAIAQGARGEKLFFGSGTQLSVL.

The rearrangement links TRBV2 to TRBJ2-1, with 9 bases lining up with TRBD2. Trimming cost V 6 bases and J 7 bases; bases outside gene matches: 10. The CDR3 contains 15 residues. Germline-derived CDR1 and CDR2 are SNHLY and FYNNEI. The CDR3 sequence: CASSEGLAPGNEQFF. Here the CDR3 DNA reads TGTGCCAGCAGCGAGGGACTAGCCCCGGGAAATGAGCAGTTCTTC.

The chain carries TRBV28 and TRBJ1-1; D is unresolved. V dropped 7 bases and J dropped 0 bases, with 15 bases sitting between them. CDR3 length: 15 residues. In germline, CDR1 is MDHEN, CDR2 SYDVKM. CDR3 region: CASKPLTYLNTEAFF. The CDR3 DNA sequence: TGTGCCAGCAAACCGTTGACTTACTTGAACACTGAAGCTTTCTTT. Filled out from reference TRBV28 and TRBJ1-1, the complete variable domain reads DVKVTQSSRYLVKRTGEKVFLECVQDMDHENMFWYRQDPGLGLRLIYFSYDVKMKEKGDIPEGYSVSREKKERFSLILESASTNQTSMYLCASKPLTYLNTEAFFGQGTRLTVV.

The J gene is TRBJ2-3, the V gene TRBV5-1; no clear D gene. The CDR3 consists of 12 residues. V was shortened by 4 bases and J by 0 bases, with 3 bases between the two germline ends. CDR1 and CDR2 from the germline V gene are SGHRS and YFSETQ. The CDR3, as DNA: TGCGCCAGCAGCCCTAGCACAGATACGCAGTATTTT. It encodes CASSPSTDTQYF.

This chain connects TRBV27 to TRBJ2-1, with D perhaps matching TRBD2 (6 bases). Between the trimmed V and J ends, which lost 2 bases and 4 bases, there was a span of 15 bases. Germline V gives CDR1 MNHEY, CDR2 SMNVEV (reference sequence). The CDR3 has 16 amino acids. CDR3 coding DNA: TGTGCCAGCAGTTTAGGAGGCGGGATCGGTTACAATGAGCAGTTCTTC. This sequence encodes CASSLGGGIGYNEQFF.

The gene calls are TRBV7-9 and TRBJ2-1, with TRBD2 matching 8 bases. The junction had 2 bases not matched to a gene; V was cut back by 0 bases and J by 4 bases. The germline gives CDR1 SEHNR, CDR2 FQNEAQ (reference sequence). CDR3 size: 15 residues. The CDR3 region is CASSLALAEYNEQFF. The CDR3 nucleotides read TGTGCCAGCAGCTTAGCACTAGCGGAATACAATGAGCAGTTCTTC.

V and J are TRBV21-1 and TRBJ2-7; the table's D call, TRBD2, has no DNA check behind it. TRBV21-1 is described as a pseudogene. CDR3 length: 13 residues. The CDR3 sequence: CASSKTTNYEQYF. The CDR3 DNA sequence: TGTGCCAGCAGCAAAACTACAAACTACGAGCAGTACTTC.

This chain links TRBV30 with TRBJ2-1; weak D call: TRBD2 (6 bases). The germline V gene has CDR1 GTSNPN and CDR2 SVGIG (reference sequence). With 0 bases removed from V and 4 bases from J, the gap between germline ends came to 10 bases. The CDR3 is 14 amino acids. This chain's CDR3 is CAWSVLAKYNEQFF. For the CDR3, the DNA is TGTGCCTGGAGTGTTCTAGCGAAGTACAATGAGCAGTTCTTC.

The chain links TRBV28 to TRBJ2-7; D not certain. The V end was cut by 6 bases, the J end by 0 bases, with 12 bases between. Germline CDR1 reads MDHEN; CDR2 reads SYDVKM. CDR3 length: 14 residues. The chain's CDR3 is CASRTQLDSYEQYF. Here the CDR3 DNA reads TGTGCCAGCAGGACCCAGCTAGACTCCTACGAGCAGTACTTC.

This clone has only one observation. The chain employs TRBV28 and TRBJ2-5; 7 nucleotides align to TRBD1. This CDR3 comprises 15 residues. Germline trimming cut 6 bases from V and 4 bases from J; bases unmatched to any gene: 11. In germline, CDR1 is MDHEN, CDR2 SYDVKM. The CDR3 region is CASSQVTGLGETQYF. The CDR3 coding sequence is TGTGCCAGCAGCCAAGTGACAGGGCTGGGAGAGACCCAGTACTTC.

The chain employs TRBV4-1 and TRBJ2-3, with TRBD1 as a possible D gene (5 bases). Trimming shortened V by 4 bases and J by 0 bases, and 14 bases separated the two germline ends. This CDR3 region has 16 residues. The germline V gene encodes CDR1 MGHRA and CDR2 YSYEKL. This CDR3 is CASSPSPTESTDTQYF. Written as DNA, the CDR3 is TGCGCCAGCAGCCCCTCCCCGACAGAAAGCACAGATACGCAGTATTTT.